The 20 T cell receptor beta chains below were found in one sample sequenced in a study of Ad26.COV2.S vaccination and SARS-CoV-2 variants. Only in-frame clones appear in the TCRdb table, and some are missing; sequencing was by immunoSEQ multiplex PCR. The sample lists hundreds of thousands of clones, roughly 89% seen once, with 2.5% to 3% in the top ten. The treatment: about 20 received Ad26.COV2.S at low or high dose, single or two shots; 5 received placebo; per-sample allocation not given. Collection of the samples took place on day 63 after the first injection of vaccine or placebo. Specimen: peripheral blood, collected in a trial of Ad26.COV2.S vaccine versus placebo. The receptor set was obtained from a person between 18 and 65 years old who received the Ad26.COV2.S COVID-19 vaccine or a placebo.

V usage is TRBV7-2 and J usage is TRBJ2-2; 11 bases fit TRBD1. Germline lookup yields CDR1 SGHTA and CDR2 FQGNSA. Losses at the gene ends were 7 bases for V and 8 bases for J; bases not matched to a gene: 6. This CDR3 contains 14 residues. The CDR3 loop is CASTGQGASGELFF. DNA for the CDR3: TGTGCCAGCACCGGACAGGGGGCATCTGGGGAGCTGTTTTTT.

This sequence joins TRBV2 and TRBJ1-1, with D uncertain. Germline CDR1 reads SNHLY; CDR2 reads FYNNEI. CDR3 length: 13 amino acids. V was trimmed by 5 bases and J by 5 bases, leaving 12 bases between them. CDR3 bases: TGTGCCAGCAGTTTTAATCCGGGTACTGAAGCTTTCTTT. Protein product: CASSFNPGTEAFF.

The chain has TRBV12-5 and TRBJ1-1; D gene unclear. V lost 1 base to trimming and J lost 5 bases, with 8 bases between them. CDR1 and CDR2 from the germline V gene are LGHNT and FRNRAP. This CDR3 region has 13 residues. The CDR3 bases are TGTGCTAGTGGTTTGGAACCCGGGACTGAAGCTTTCTTT. It translates to CASGLEPGTEAFF. The whole variable domain, remainder taken from reference TRBV12-5 and TRBJ1-1, is DARVTQTPRHKVTEMGQEVTMRCQPILGHNTVFWYRQTMMQGLELLAYFRNRAPLDDSGMPKDRFSAEMPDATLATLKIQPSEPRDSAVYFCASGLEPGTEAFFGQGTRLTVV.

The CDR3 nucleotides read TGTGCCAGCAAGGAGGGGGACAGAGAATATGGCTACACCTTC. Translation: CASKEGDREYGYTF. The chain links TRBV27 to TRBJ1-2; 7 bases are shared with TRBD1. Germline values: CDR1 MNHEY, CDR2 SMNVEV (reference sequence). The CDR3 sequence is 14 residues long. The junction had 10 bases not matched to a gene; V was cut back by 7 bases and J by 5 bases.

This chain connects TRBV5-6 to TRBJ2-3; a possible D gene is TRBD2 (6 bases). CDR1 and CDR2 from the germline V gene are SGHDT and YYEEEE. V was cut by 5 bases and J by 2 bases, with 9 bases left in between. The CDR3 has 13 amino acids. DNA of the CDR3: TGTGCCAGCAGACGCGGGACCACAGATACGCAGTATTTT. Its protein product is CASRRGTTDTQYF.

The chain recombines TRBV28 with TRBJ1-2, with D unclear. Trimming took 7 bases from V and 2 from J, leaving 14 bases between them. The CDR3 runs 14 residues. The germline V gene encodes CDR1 MDHEN and CDR2 SYDVKM. In DNA form, the CDR3 reads TGTGCCAGCACCGCTTTTGGAGGAAACTATGGCTACACCTTC. This sequence encodes CASTAFGGNYGYTF.

The chain couples TRBV6-5 to TRBJ2-5; 13 bases fit TRBD2. Germline CDR1 and CDR2: MNHEY and SVGAGI. The V and J ends lost 6 bases and 5 bases, in that order; junction bases with no gene match: 6. CDR3 length: 15 residues. CDR3 region: CASSLGLAGVETQYF. The CDR3 nucleotides are TGTGCCAGCAGCCTCGGACTAGCGGGAGTGGAGACCCAGTACTTC.

The V call is TRBV19, the J call TRBJ1-6; D not certain. Trimming removed 3 bases from V and 7 bases from J, with 10 bases in between. Germline values: CDR1 LNHDA, CDR2 SQIVND (reference sequence). The CDR3 is 14 amino acids. The CDR3 DNA is TGTGCCAGTAGTATTGTTTGGGAAAATTCACCCCTCCACTTT. It encodes CASSIVWENSPLHF.

The chain couples TRBV7-8 to TRBJ2-2; TRBD1 or TRBD2 may be the D gene (6 bases each). Trimming removed 1 base from V and 0 bases from J, with 9 bases in between. Germline CDR1 is SGHVS and CDR2 is FQNEAQ. CDR3 length: 16 residues. The CDR3 protein is CASSLGRGPNTGELFF. As DNA, the CDR3 is TGTGCCAGCAGCTTAGGACGGGGGCCGAACACCGGGGAGCTGTTTTTT.

This sequence joins TRBV27 and TRBJ2-7; D may be TRBD2 (5 bases). CDR3 length: 17 residues. Germline V gene lookup returns CDR1 MNHEY and CDR2 SMNVEV (reference sequence). V gave up 3 bases and J gave up 0 bases, with 18 bases separating them. The CDR3 nucleotides read TGTGCCAGCAGTTTGGCCCTGGCTAGCCAAAACTCCTACGAGCAGTACTTC. It is translated as CASSLALASQNSYEQYF.

J is TRBJ2-1 and V is TRBV7-9; 10 nucleotides match TRBD2. The CDR3 sequence is 14 residues long. V lost 6 bases, J lost 6 bases, and 5 bases stayed unmatched. Per the germline V gene, CDR1 is SEHNR and CDR2 is FQNEAQ (reference sequence). The CDR3 region has the DNA TGTGCCAGCAGTACGCAGCGGGAGGGCAATGAGCAGTTCTTC. Amino acids: CASSTQREGNEQFF.

The V and J genes are TRBV18 and TRBJ2-7, with D possibly matching TRBD2 (5 bases). The V end lost 3 bases, the J end lost 4 bases, and 7 bases lay between the germline ends. This CDR3 spans 12 amino acids. Germline CDR1 reads KGHSH; CDR2 reads LQKENI. DNA for the CDR3: TGTGCCAGCTCACCCCAGCGGTACGAGCAGTACTTC. Protein product: CASSPQRYEQYF.

V usage is TRBV4-3 and J usage is TRBJ2-1; D ambiguous. Germline assignment: CDR1 LGHNA and CDR2 YSLEER. The CDR3 runs 13 residues. The V gene lost 0 bases and the J gene lost 3 bases, with 3 bases spanning the gap. The chain's CDR3 is CASSQEVYNEQFF. CDR3 DNA: TGCGCCAGCAGCCAAGAGGTCTACAATGAGCAGTTCTTC.

This clone was detected only a few times. This chain links TRBV6-4 with TRBJ2-7; 10 positions match TRBD2. The V and J ends lost 4 bases and 2 bases, in that order; junction bases with no gene match: 2. CDR3 length equals 14 residues. Germline V lookup: CDR1 MRHNA, CDR2 SNTAGT. CDR3 loop: CASSGLAGAYEQYV. The CDR3 nucleotides are TGTGCCAGCAGTGGGCTAGCGGGGGCCTACGAGCAGTACGTC.

This clone has only a few counts. The chain couples TRBV6-5 to TRBJ2-7; no firm D call. Germline V gene lookup returns CDR1 MNHEY and CDR2 SVGAGI. The germline V and J ends were trimmed by 2 bases and 2 bases, with 10 bases remaining between them. CDR3 length: 14 residues. The chain's CDR3 is CASSYELGPYEQYF. The CDR3, as DNA: TGTGCCAGCAGTTACGAACTTGGTCCCTACGAGCAGTACTTC.

The chain carries TRBV28 and TRBJ1-4; D is unresolved. The CDR3 spans 13 residues. Germline CDR1 reads MDHEN; CDR2 reads SYDVKM. The germline V and J ends were trimmed by 0 bases and 10 bases, with 9 bases remaining between them. CDR3 DNA sequence: TGTGCCAGCAGTTTATGGGAGGGTGGAAAACTGTTTTTT. Translating gives CASSLWEGGKLFF.

The chain couples TRBV4-2 to TRBJ2-5; D gene unclear. Germline V CDR1 and CDR2: LGHNA, YNFKEQ. V lost 4 bases and J lost 2, with 11 bases in between. The CDR3 consists of 14 residues. CDR3 in DNA: TGTGCCAGCAGCCGGCTGACATTTCAAGAGACCCAGTACTTC. Translated: CASSRLTFQETQYF.

The chain links TRBV5-1 to TRBJ1-1; no clear D. CDR1 and CDR2 (germline): SGHRS, YFSETQ. The V end was cut by 2 bases, the J end by 1 base, with 12 bases between. The length of the CDR3 is 15 residues. The CDR3 DNA is TGCGCCAGCAGCTTCGCAGGCGTACAGAACACTGAAGCTTTCTTT. Its protein is CASSFAGVQNTEAFF. Complete variable domain (other parts from reference TRBV5-1 and TRBJ1-1): KAGVTQTPRYLIKTRGQQVTLSCSPISGHRSVSWYQQTPGQGLQFLFEYFSETQRNKGNFPGRFSGRQFSNSRSEMNVSTLELGDSALYLCASSFAGVQNTEAFFGQGTRLTVV.

This rearrangement joins TRBV5-1 to TRBJ2-5; perhaps TRBD1 as D (6 bases). Looked up from germline, CDR1 is SGHRS and CDR2 is YFSETQ. V was shortened by 4 bases and J by 5 bases, with 18 bases between the two germline ends. The CDR3 covers 15 residues. Here the CDR3 DNA reads TGCGCCAGCAGCCTAGGACAGCCCAAAGAGGAGACCCAGTACTTC. Its translation is CASSLGQPKEETQYF.

The V gene is TRBV11-2, the J gene TRBJ2-6; D call uncertain. V was shortened by 3 bases and J by 0 bases, with 6 bases between the two germline ends. The CDR3 runs 15 residues. The germline V gene has CDR1 SGHAT and CDR2 FQNNGV. DNA for the CDR3: TGTGCCAGCAGCTTTGGCCTCTCTGGGGCCAACGTCCTGACTTTC. Residues: CASSFGLSGANVLTF.